This is a list of T cell receptor beta chains from one sample in a study of Ad26.COV2.S vaccination and SARS-CoV-2 variants. Repertoires were generated with immunoSEQ multiplex PCR, while TCRdb's copy carries only in-frame clones and drops some. This table holds around 350,000 clones, approximately 84% found once. The sample in question was peripheral blood, obtained in a trial of Ad26.COV2.S vaccine versus placebo. These receptors all come from a person between 18 and 59 years old who received the Ad26.COV2.S COVID-19 vaccine or a placebo. The CDR3 runs from the conserved cysteine through the conserved F or W. A D gene is named only where the DNA matches it firmly. The size field is filled for only some rows; it gives once, few, many or a size class.

cdr3_length: 18
v_call: TRBV11-2
j_call: TRBJ2-2
clone_size: NA
d_call: TRBD1
cdr3_nt: TGTGCCAGCAGCTTAGTAAGGGCCCGGACAGGAGACACCGGGGAGCTGTTTTTT
cdr3_aa: CASSLVRARTGDTGELFF

cdr3_length: 16
v_call: TRBV7-2
j_call: TRBJ1-6
clone_size: NA
d_call: NA
cdr3_nt: TGTGCCAGCAGCCCCCTACAGGGCTCGGGGAATTCACCCCTCCACTTT
cdr3_aa: CASSPLQGSGNSPLHF

cdr3_length: 15
v_call: TRBV6-5
j_call: TRBJ1-2
clone_size: once
d_call: TRBD1
cdr3_nt: TGTGCCAGCAGTTACCCTAGGGGGACAGGGTATGGCTACACCTTC
cdr3_aa: CASSYPRGTGYGYTF

cdr3_length: 11
v_call: TRBV6-1
j_call: TRBJ1-2
clone_size: NA
d_call: NA
cdr3_nt: TGTGCCAGCAGTGAACAGGGGTTATTCACCTTC
cdr3_aa: CASSEQGLFTF

cdr3_length: 15
v_call: TRBV7-2
j_call: TRBJ2-7
clone_size: NA
d_call: NA
cdr3_nt: TGTGCCAGCAGCTTAGGCAGGGGGGTCACCTACGAGCAGTACTTC
cdr3_aa: CASSLGRGVTYEQYF

cdr3_length: 16
v_call: TRBV28
j_call: TRBJ1-4
clone_size: NA
d_call: NA
cdr3_nt: TGTGCCAGCAGTGCTTCATCGGGGGGTTCGGGTGAAAAACTGTTTTTT
cdr3_aa: CASSASSGGSGEKLFF

cdr3_length: 13
v_call: TRBV10-3
j_call: TRBJ2-5
clone_size: NA
d_call: TRBD1
cdr3_nt: TGTGCCATCAGTGCCCGGGACAGGGAGACCCAGTACTTC
cdr3_aa: CAISARDRETQYF

cdr3_length: 16
v_call: TRBV29-1
j_call: TRBJ2-1
clone_size: once
d_call: TRBD1
cdr3_nt: TGCAGCGGGGTCGATGTCTTGGACAGGGCATACAATGAGCAGTTCTTC
cdr3_aa: CSGVDVLDRAYNEQFF

cdr3_length: 14
v_call: TRBV6-2/TRBV6-3
j_call: TRBJ1-1
clone_size: NA
d_call: TRBD1
cdr3_nt: TGTGCCAGCAGTTACTCAGGGGGCCAGACTGAAGCTTTCTTT
cdr3_aa: CASSYSGGQTEAFF

cdr3_length: 15
v_call: TRBV5-1
j_call: TRBJ1-5
clone_size: NA
d_call: TRBD1
cdr3_nt: TGCGCCAGCAGCTGGGGGGACAGGGGTGGACAGCCCCAGCATTTT
cdr3_aa: CASSWGDRGGQPQHF

cdr3_length: 14
v_call: TRBV6-2/TRBV6-3
j_call: TRBJ1-5
clone_size: NA
d_call: TRBD1
cdr3_nt: TGTGCCAGCACCCCGACAGGGGGCGTTCAGCCCCAGCATTTT
cdr3_aa: CASTPTGGVQPQHF